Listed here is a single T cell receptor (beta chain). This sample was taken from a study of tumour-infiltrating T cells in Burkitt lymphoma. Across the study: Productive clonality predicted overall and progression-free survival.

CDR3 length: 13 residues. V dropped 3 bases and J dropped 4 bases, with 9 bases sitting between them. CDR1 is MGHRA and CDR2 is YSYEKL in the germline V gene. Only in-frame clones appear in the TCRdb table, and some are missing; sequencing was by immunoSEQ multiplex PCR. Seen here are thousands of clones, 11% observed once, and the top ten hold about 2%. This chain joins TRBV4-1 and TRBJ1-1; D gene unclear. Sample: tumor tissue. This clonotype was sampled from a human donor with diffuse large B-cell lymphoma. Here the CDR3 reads CASSHWGGTEAFF. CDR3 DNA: TGCGCCAGCAGCCATTGGGGTGGCACTGAAGCTTTCTTT.